One sample yielded the 7 T cell receptor beta chains listed below, sequenced in a study of PD-1 blockade in classical Hodgkin lymphoma. This table comes from immunoSEQ multiplex PCR, and its TCRdb copy is limited to in-frame clones, with some not included. The sample lists 7,000 or so clones; approximately 80% were seen once. Every one of the patients relapsed after autologous stem cell transplantation (brentuximab vedotin exposure was variable). Purification of CD4+ T cells from thawed PBMCs was performed via magnetic negative selection. The sample in question was CD4+ T cells from blood, obtained at baseline. Receptors originate from a human donor with classical Hodgkin lymphoma.

The genes are TRBV18 and TRBJ2-5; 10 bases agree with TRBD1. Germline V gene data show CDR1 as KGHSH and CDR2 as LQKENI. The trim removed 6 bases at V and 6 bases at J, leaving 13 bases unmatched. The CDR3 spans 16 residues. CDR3 residues: CASSQPPTGGAKTQYF. In nucleotides, the CDR3 is TGTGCCAGCTCGCAACCACCGACAGGGGGCGCGAAGACCCAGTACTTC.

The chain combines TRBV18 with TRBJ2-2; D is perhaps TRBD2 (6 bases). The CDR3 length is 15 residues. Germline CDR1 KGHSH, CDR2 LQKENI. V was trimmed by 1 base and J by 3 bases, leaving 9 bases between them. This CDR3 is CASSPQGGDTGELFF. For the CDR3, the DNA is TGTGCCAGCTCACCACAGGGAGGAGACACCGGGGAGCTGTTTTTT. The full variable domain, completed using reference TRBV18 and TRBJ2-2, is NAGVMQNPRHLVRRRGQEARLRCSPMKGHSHVYWYRQLPEEGLKFMVYLQKENIIDESGMPKERFSAEFPKEGPSILRIQQVVRGDSAAYFCASSPQGGDTGELFFGEGSRLTVL.

The chain uses TRBV7-9 and TRBJ2-7; maybe TRBD1 (6 bases). Trimming left V 1 base short and J 3 bases short, with 7 bases between. The CDR3 runs 13 residues. Germline lookup yields CDR1 SEHNR and CDR2 FQNEAQ (reference sequence). Here the CDR3 reads CASSLVTGYEQYF. Here the CDR3 DNA reads TGTGCCAGCAGCTTAGTGACAGGCTACGAGCAGTACTTC.

This clone occurred once. This chain connects TRBV15 to TRBJ1-1; no reliable D call. CDR3 length equals 16 residues. The V and J ends lost 1 base and 1 base respectively, with 13 bases between them. The V gene's germline CDR1 is LNHNV and CDR2 YYDKDF (reference sequence). The CDR3 reads CATSRGRRGQNTEAFF. In nucleotides, the CDR3 is TGTGCCACCAGCAGAGGGAGACGCGGCCAGAACACTGAAGCTTTCTTT.

The chain joins TRBV18 to TRBJ2-1, with TRBD1 matching over 10 bases. Germline CDR1 KGHSH, CDR2 LQKENI. The CDR3 has 16 residues. The trim removed 0 bases at V and 8 bases at J, leaving 7 bases unmatched. Here the CDR3 reads CASSPPGQGGSHEQFF. The CDR3 bases are TGTGCCAGCTCACCACCAGGACAGGGGGGGTCCCATGAGCAGTTCTTC.

This clone was detected once. The genes are TRBV5-1 and TRBJ2-1, with 11 positions matching TRBD2. This CDR3 region has 15 residues. Germline V gene lookup returns CDR1 SGHRS and CDR2 YFSETQ. V lost 3 bases and J lost 4; bases outside the gene matches: 3. The CDR3 DNA follows: TGCGCCAGCAGCTCCTTAGCGGGAGGGTACAATGAGCAGTTCTTC. Amino acids: CASSSLAGGYNEQFF.

The table lists this clone with a few counts. The chain couples TRBV19 to TRBJ2-2; perhaps TRBD1 as D (6 bases). The V and J ends lost 2 bases and 2 bases respectively, with 12 bases between them. CDR1 is LNHDA and CDR2 is SQIVND in the germline V gene (reference sequence). This CDR3 has 16 amino acids. Written as DNA, the CDR3 is TGTGCCAGTAGTATATCATGGGGGCTCAACACCGGGGAGCTGTTTTTT. It yields the protein CASSISWGLNTGELFF.